The 28 T cell receptor beta chains given below trace back to one sample, sequenced in a study of spatial heterogeneity in lung cancer (dated by TCRdb to between 2019 and 2020). The library was obtained by 5' RACE. TCRdb records NextSeq 500 as the sequencer. TCRdb took the public reads, trimmed them with fastp at Q25, ran MiXCR for clone calling and kept in-frame beta chains. Each entry merges the rows of one CDR3 protein and shows their most common DNA and genes. Recorded for this sample are some 120,000 distinct CDR3 sequences; 10% to 15% of them occurred a single time. The biggest ten clones account for roughly 15% of the sample. In the paper's terms, the time point label means: blood at routine non-recurrence follow-up after resection. Whole RNA extracted from tumor and nontumor lung tissue, or from cryopreserved PBMC samples, was used for TCR sequencing without cell sorting. Source: PBMCs, taken at follow-up. These receptors all come from a male donor with early-stage non-small cell lung cancer.

This clonotype came up many times. The chain uses TRBV12-3 or TRBV12-4 and TRBJ2-2; unclear D gene. V was trimmed by 2 bases and J by 6 bases, leaving 4 bases between them. The CDR3 has 12 residues. CDR3 protein: CASSLFPGELFF. CDR3 DNA: TGTGCCAGCAGTTTATTCCCCGGGGAGCTGTTTTTT.

This clonotype was seen a handful of times. The rearrangement uses TRBV12-3 or TRBV12-4 and TRBJ1-2; 7 bases match TRBD1. V dropped 4 bases and J dropped 8; count of bases not matched to a gene: 7. The CDR3 consists of 13 residues. The CDR3 spells CASSWTGGGGYTF. The DNA for the CDR3 is TGTGCCAGCAGTTGGACAGGAGGCGGAGGCTACACCTTC.

As to this clonotype: A much larger clone differs by one base, so this may be a read error. The V call is TRBV29-1, the J call TRBJ1-1; D remains ambiguous. Germline assignment: CDR1 SQVTM and CDR2 ANQGSEA. CDR3 length: 11 residues. V was pared by 3 bases and J by 7 bases, with 9 bases between. CDR3 sequence reads: CSVEIVGEAFF. CDR3 nucleotide sequence: TGCAGCGTTGAGATTGTGGGTGAAGCTTTCTTT.

The chain couples TRBV5-6 to TRBJ1-5; weak D call: TRBD1 (5 bases). The ends were cut back, 3 bases at V and 2 bases at J, with 15 bases in the middle. The germline V gene has CDR1 SGHDT and CDR2 YYEEEE. This CDR3 comprises 16 residues. The CDR3 sequence: CASSWGGPRGNQPQHF. In DNA, the CDR3 is TGTGCCAGCAGCTGGGGGGGACCCCGCGGCAATCAGCCCCAGCATTTT.

This clonotype has a handful of counts. The chain is built from TRBV12-3 or TRBV12-4 and TRBJ1-5; D is uncertain. The V gene lost 3 bases and the J gene lost 2 bases, with 8 bases spanning the gap. The CDR3 runs to 14 residues. CDR3 sequence reads: CASSLRNGNQPQHF. The CDR3 DNA follows: TGTGCCAGCAGTTTGAGAAACGGCAATCAGCCCCAGCATTTT.

This chain links TRBV3-1 with TRBJ1-2; D might be TRBD1 (5 bases). The V end lost 7 bases, the J end lost 10 bases, and 19 bases lay between the germline ends. This CDR3 comprises 13 residues. Germline V gene data show CDR1 as LGHDT and CDR2 as YNNKEL (reference sequence). The CDR3 protein is CASTLRGRSDYTF. CDR3 nucleotide sequence: TGTGCCAGCACTCTACGGGGACGGAGCGACTACACCTTC.

V and J are TRBV5-1 and TRBJ2-2; D possibly corresponds to TRBD2 (5 bases). The CDR3 is 14 amino acids. Germline V gene data show CDR1 as SGHRS and CDR2 as YFSETQ. Trimming stripped 4 bases from V and 5 bases from J, with 12 bases between. This CDR3 is CASSGGMGTGELFF. The CDR3 DNA is TGCGCCAGCAGCGGAGGAATGGGAACCGGGGAGCTGTTTTTT.

This clonotype was recorded many times. The chain carries TRBV11-1 and TRBJ2-7; D is unresolved. V was cut by 5 bases and J by 4 bases, with 6 bases left in between. The length of the CDR3 is 11 residues. The germline CDR1 and CDR2 sequences are SGHAT and FQDESV (reference sequence). CDR3 sequence: CASSKLYEQYF. As DNA, the CDR3 is TGTGCCAGCAGCAAACTATACGAGCAGTACTTC. The full variable domain, rest sourced from reference TRBV11-1 and TRBJ2-7, is EAEVAQSPRYKITEKSQAVAFWCDPISGHATLYWYRQILGQGPELLVQFQDESVVDDSQLPKDRFSAERLKGVDSTLKIQPAELGDSAMYLCASSKLYEQYFGPGTRLTVT.

The V gene is TRBV29-1, the J gene TRBJ2-2; D is perhaps TRBD1 (6 bases). The CDR3 has 16 residues. V lost 1 base and J lost 0, with 12 bases in between. CDR1 and CDR2 from the germline V gene are SQVTM and ANQGSEA. CDR3 protein: CSVEGQGSANTGELFF. CDR3 nucleotides: TGCAGCGTTGAAGGCCAGGGGAGTGCGAACACCGGGGAGCTGTTTTTT.

The genes are TRBV7-9 and TRBJ1-6, with D hard to call. Trimming stripped 4 bases from V and 10 bases from J, with 11 bases between. Germline lookup yields CDR1 SEHNR and CDR2 FQNEAQ (reference sequence). This CDR3 comprises 13 residues. This CDR3 reads CASSSLEGSPLHF. The CDR3 DNA reads TGTGCCAGCAGCTCTCTGGAAGGATCACCCCTCCACTTT.

This clonotype was observed at least ten times. The genes are TRBV27 and TRBJ1-5, with a possible D match to TRBD1 (5 bases). The CDR3 consists of 17 residues. Trimming cost V 4 bases and J 3 bases, with 19 bases left between them. The germline V gene encodes CDR1 MNHEY and CDR2 SMNVEV (reference sequence). Written as DNA, the CDR3 is TGTGCCAGCAGTTCTCAAGGGGTCTGGGGTACCAATCAGCCCCAGCATTTT. It translates to CASSSQGVWGTNQPQHF.

The chain couples TRBV6-5 to TRBJ1-3; D not certain. V gave up 6 bases and J gave up 0 bases, with 9 bases separating them. The CDR3 is 14 amino acids. The V gene's germline CDR1 is MNHEY and CDR2 SVGAGI. CDR3 sequence (DNA): TGTGCCAGCAGCCGGGAAAACTCTGGAAACACCATATATTTT. Encoded protein: CASSRENSGNTIYF.

This clonotype came up many times. The chain couples TRBV9 to TRBJ1-5; D is unresolved. Trimming took off 5 bases at V and 10 bases at J, with 19 bases between the two ends. The CDR3 runs to 14 residues. Germline CDR1 is SGDLS and CDR2 is YYNGEE. The CDR3: CASSESEGLGPQHF. In DNA, the CDR3 is TGTGCCAGCAGTGAGTCCGAGGGCCTCGGCCCCCAGCATTTT.

In its sample, this clonotype was seen many times. The rearrangement joins TRBV29-1 to TRBJ2-1; 8 bases are shared with TRBD1. V trimming: 2 bases; J trimming: 6 bases; junction bases outside the gene matches: 12. Germline V lookup: CDR1 SQVTM, CDR2 ANQGSEA. The CDR3 contains 16 residues. Here the CDR3 reads CSVEPRQGLSGNEQFF. The CDR3 coding sequence is TGCAGCGTTGAACCTCGACAGGGGCTCTCTGGCAATGAGCAGTTCTTC.

The chain recombines TRBV29-1 with TRBJ2-7; D possibly corresponds to TRBD1 (5 bases). This CDR3 is 13 amino acids long. The V gene's germline CDR1 is SQVTM and CDR2 ANQGSEA. V lost 4 bases and J lost 6, with 16 bases in between. The CDR3 loop reads CSVAPSSRAEQYF. CDR3 sequence (DNA): TGCAGCGTTGCCCCATCTTCCAGGGCCGAGCAGTACTTC.

This chain links TRBV7-9 with TRBJ2-1; possible D gene TRBD1, 6 bases. This CDR3 has 17 residues. The germline V and J ends were trimmed by 0 bases and 5 bases, with 17 bases remaining between them. Germline CDR1 reads SEHNR; CDR2 reads FQNEAQ (reference sequence). As DNA, the CDR3 is TGTGCCAGCAGCTTAGCGCTGCCCCTCCGGGACAACAATGAGCAGTTCTTC. This sequence encodes CASSLALPLRDNNEQFF.

This clonotype was picked up many times. The chain is built from TRBV25-1 and TRBJ1-2; D is unclear. CDR3 size: 13 residues. With 2 bases removed from V and 4 bases from J, the gap between germline ends came to 8 bases. Germline CDR1 reads MGHDK; CDR2 reads SYGVNS. The CDR3 DNA is TGTGCCAGCAGTGAAGGAGGACTCTATGGCTACACCTTC. It encodes CASSEGGLYGYTF.

This clonotype came up many times. The CDR3 region has the DNA TGTGCCAGCAGGGGTCGGACAGGGGACCGAGACGAGCAGTACTTC. As protein: CASRGRTGDRDEQYF. This chain joins TRBV6-6 and TRBJ2-7, with 9 positions matching TRBD1. The ends lost 6 bases at V and 5 bases at J; junction bases unmatched: 11. Germline V gene data show CDR1 as MNHNY and CDR2 as SVGAGI (reference sequence). The CDR3 totals 15 residues.

The J gene is TRBJ2-5, the V gene TRBV18; D uncertain. Trimming pared 3 bases from V and 5 bases from J, leaving 10 bases between. Germline values: CDR1 KGHSH, CDR2 LQKENI. This CDR3 contains 13 residues. CDR3 amino acids: CASSPQRSETQYF. The CDR3 coding sequence is TGTGCCAGCTCACCCCAACGAAGCGAGACCCAGTACTTC.

This clonotype has more than one count but fewer than ten. The chain has TRBV7-9 and TRBJ2-7; possible D gene TRBD2, 6 bases. The V gene's germline CDR1 is SEHNR and CDR2 FQNEAQ (reference sequence). Trimming cost V 1 base and J 3 bases, with 13 bases left between them. CDR3 size: 15 residues. DNA for the CDR3: TGTGCCAGCAGCTTAGATTTCGGGGGAAGCTACGAGCAGTACTTC. The encoded protein is CASSLDFGGSYEQYF.

The chain joins TRBV3-1 to TRBJ1-3, with D hard to call. Trimming shortened V by 3 bases and J by 0 bases, and 6 bases separated the two germline ends. The germline V gene encodes CDR1 LGHDT and CDR2 YNNKEL (reference sequence). The CDR3 runs to 14 residues. This CDR3 reads CASSHTDSGNTIYF. CDR3 sequence (DNA): TGTGCCAGCAGCCATACTGACTCTGGAAACACCATATATTTT.

In this sample, this clonotype turned up many times. The CDR3 bases are TGTGCCACCAGTGAGACAGGTTCCACAACCAAAAACATTCAGTACTTC. Translation gives CATSETGSTTKNIQYF. The J gene is TRBJ2-4, the V gene TRBV24-1; D is possibly TRBD1 (6 bases). CDR1 and CDR2 (germline): KGHDR, SFDVKD. Trimming took 4 bases from V and 2 from J, leaving 14 bases between them. The CDR3 loop spans 16 amino acids.

Ten or more counts support this clonotype. V gene TRBV29-1 combines with J gene TRBJ2-2; D call uncertain. Looked up from germline, CDR1 is SQVTM and CDR2 is ANQGSEA. The CDR3 consists of 13 residues. The V end lost 2 bases, the J end lost 0 bases, and 4 bases lay between the germline ends. This chain's CDR3 is CSVEKANTGELFF. The CDR3 region has the DNA TGCAGCGTTGAAAAAGCGAACACCGGGGAGCTGTTTTTT.

The gene calls are TRBV4-2 and TRBJ1-2; D remains unclear. Trimming stripped 4 bases from V and 3 bases from J, with 18 bases between. The CDR3 is 16 residues long. CDR1 and CDR2 from the germline V gene are LGHNA and YNFKEQ. The CDR3 sequence is CASSPTYRGQDYGYTF. Written as DNA, the CDR3 is TGTGCCAGCAGCCCCACGTACCGGGGTCAGGACTATGGCTACACCTTC.

The chain recombines TRBV5-1 with TRBJ2-3; 9 bases line up with TRBD2. Per the germline V gene, CDR1 is SGHRS and CDR2 is YFSETQ. The CDR3 consists of 17 residues. The ends lost 0 bases at V and 2 bases at J; junction bases unmatched: 7. The CDR3 nucleotides are TGCGCCAGCAGCTTGGGGCTAGCGGGGATTCACACAGATACGCAGTATTTT. Its translation: CASSLGLAGIHTDTQYF.

This clonotype has a count of ten or more. This chain uses TRBV11-1 with TRBJ2-2; 8 nucleotides agree with TRBD1. The ends lost 2 bases at V and 7 bases at J; junction bases unmatched: 3. CDR3 length: 14 amino acids. In germline, CDR1 is SGHAT, CDR2 FQDESV (reference sequence). The CDR3 DNA reads TGTGCCAGCAGCTTACCAGGGGGCCACGGGGAGCTGTTTTTT. As protein: CASSLPGGHGELFF.

The chain joins TRBV10-3 to TRBJ2-1; D is unresolved. Deletions cut 4 bases from V and 8 bases from J, with 12 bases between. Germline assignment: CDR1 ENHRY and CDR2 SYGVKD. CDR3 length: 13 amino acids. The CDR3, as DNA: TGTGCCATCAGTGGCAGGCCAAAGGATGAGCAGTTCTTC. Its translation: CAISGRPKDEQFF.

This clonotype was seen a handful of times. The V call is TRBV5-1, the J call TRBJ1-2, with 7 bases fitting TRBD1. J lost 8 bases, V lost 5 bases, and 9 bases had no gene match. The CDR3 spans 13 residues. The germline V gene encodes CDR1 SGHRS and CDR2 YFSETQ. CDR3 coding DNA: TGCGCCAGCAGTACCGGTACAGGGGACGGCTACACCTTC. Translating it yields CASSTGTGDGYTF.